The clone carrying this T cell receptor (beta chain) was seen a handful of times. Its antigen is still unknown. V dropped 3 bases and J dropped 7 bases, with 25 bases sitting between them. The CDR3 sequence is 18 residues long. CDR1 and CDR2 from the germline V gene are SNHLY and FYNNEI. Using its own MiXCR run on the RT-PCR reads, TCRdb lists one record per CDR3 protein. This table holds about 700,000 distinct CDR3 sequences, 15% to 18% found once. The data were obtained in a study of response to subunit inactivated influenza vaccine. General study results and limits: The study's authors posited that every seasonal influenza vaccination enlists few new T cells.

The TCR comes from a man aged 45-65 years who received an inactivated influenza vaccine. This chain uses TRBV2 with TRBJ2-1; TRBD1 might be the D (5 bases). The input for sequencing was PBMCs from blood, taken less than 13 days after vaccination. The CDR3 loop is CASSDVGMGPPSENEQFF. CDR3 coding DNA: TGTGCCAGCAGTGATGTTGGGATGGGGCCCCCCTCGGAGAATGAGCAGTTCTTC.